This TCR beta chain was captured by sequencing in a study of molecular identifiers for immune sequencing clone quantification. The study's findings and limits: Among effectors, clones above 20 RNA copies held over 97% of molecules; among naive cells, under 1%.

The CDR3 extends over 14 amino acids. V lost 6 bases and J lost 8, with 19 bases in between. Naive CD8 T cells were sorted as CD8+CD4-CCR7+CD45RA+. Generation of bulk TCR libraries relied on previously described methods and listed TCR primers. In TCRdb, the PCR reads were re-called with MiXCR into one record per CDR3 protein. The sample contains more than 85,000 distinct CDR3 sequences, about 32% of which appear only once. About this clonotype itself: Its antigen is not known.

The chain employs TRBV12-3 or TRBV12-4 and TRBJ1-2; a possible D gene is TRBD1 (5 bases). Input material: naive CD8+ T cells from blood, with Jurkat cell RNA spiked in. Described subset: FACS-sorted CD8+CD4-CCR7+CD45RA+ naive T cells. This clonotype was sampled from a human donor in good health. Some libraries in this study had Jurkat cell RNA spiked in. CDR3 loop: CASSAGTAKGGYTF. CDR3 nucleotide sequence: TGTGCCAGCAGCGCCGGGACGGCCAAGGGGGGCTACACCTTC.